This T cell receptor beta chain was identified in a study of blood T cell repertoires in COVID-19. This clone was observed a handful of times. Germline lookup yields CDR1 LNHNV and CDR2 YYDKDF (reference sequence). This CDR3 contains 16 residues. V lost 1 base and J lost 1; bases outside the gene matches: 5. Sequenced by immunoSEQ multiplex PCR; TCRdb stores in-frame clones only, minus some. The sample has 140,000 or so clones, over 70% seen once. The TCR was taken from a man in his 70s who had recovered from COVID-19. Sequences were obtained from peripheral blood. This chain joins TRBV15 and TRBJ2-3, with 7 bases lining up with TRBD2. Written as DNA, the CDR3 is TGTGCCACCAGCAGAGTTGCGGGGGTACGCACAGATACGCAGTATTTT. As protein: CATSRVAGVRTDTQYF.